This paragraph reports one T cell receptor beta chain. The CDR3 is 15 amino acids. Germline lookup yields CDR1 SGHDN and CDR2 FVKESK. The sample comes from a study of monozygotic twins with inflammatory bowel disease. With the 5' RACE reads reprocessed, TCRdb shows one record per CDR3 protein and no DNA. The table lists a few hundred thousand distinct CDR3 sequences. The specimen sequenced was blood. The rearrangement uses TRBV14 and TRBJ1-3. The TCR comes from a human donor with ulcerative colitis or Crohn's disease, or a healthy co-twin of an affected twin (not recorded which). Here the CDR3 reads CASSVRRQTGNTIYF.